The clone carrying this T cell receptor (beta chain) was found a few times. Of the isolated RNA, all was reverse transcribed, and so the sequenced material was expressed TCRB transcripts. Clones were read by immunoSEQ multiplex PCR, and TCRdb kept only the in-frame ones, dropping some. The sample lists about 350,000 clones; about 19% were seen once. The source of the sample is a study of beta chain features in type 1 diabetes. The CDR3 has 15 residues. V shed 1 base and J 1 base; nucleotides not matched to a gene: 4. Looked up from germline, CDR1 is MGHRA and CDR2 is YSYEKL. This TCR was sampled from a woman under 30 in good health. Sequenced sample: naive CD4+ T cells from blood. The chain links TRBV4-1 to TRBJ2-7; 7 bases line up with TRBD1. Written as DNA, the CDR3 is TGCGCCAGCAGCCAAGTCGACAGGGCTTCCTACGAGCAGTACTTC. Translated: CASSQVDRASYEQYF.